The clone carrying this T cell receptor (beta chain) was recorded a few times. Its matching antigen is unknown. The source of the sample is a study of a mutant IDH1 vaccine in newly diagnosed glioma. The study's findings and limits: Vaccine-induced immune responses occurred in 90% to 95% of patients.

Stated time point: week 5, during vaccination. Vaccination used 300 ug of mutant IDH1 20-mer peptide per dose, with topical imiquimod. The protocol was immunoSEQ multiplex PCR, while the TCRdb copy is restricted to in-frame clones and leaves out a portion. The sample holds approximately 27,000 clones, 70% to 90% seen once. J gave up 6 bases and V 6 bases, and 9 bases lay outside the gene matches. CDR1 is MDHEN and CDR2 is SYDVKM in the germline V gene. The CDR3 runs 15 residues. This sequence was found in a man aged 18 to 29 with glioma. Sample: PBMCs, taken from a glioma patient whose treatment included an IDH1 peptide vaccine. The chain uses TRBV28 and TRBJ2-1; 9 bases align to TRBD1. The CDR3 protein is CASSPGTGSRNEQFF. In DNA form, the CDR3 reads TGTGCCAGCAGCCCCGGGACAGGGTCTCGCAATGAGCAGTTCTTC.